The 8 T cell receptor beta chains in this list originate from one sample, sequenced in a study of human thymus T cells. Generated by immunoSEQ multiplex PCR, the TCRdb table keeps only in-frame clones and is missing some. Found here are more than 70,000 clones, around 96% of them singletons; the top ten hold under 0.035%. Thymus tissue was removed during corrective cardiac surgery. The sample taken for sequencing was thymus tissue. All receptors derive from a boy under two years old with a congenital heart defect but otherwise immunologically healthy.

This rearrangement joins TRBV7-2 to TRBJ1-1; the match to TRBD1 covers 8 bases. The CDR3 spans 18 residues. Germline lookup yields CDR1 SGHTA and CDR2 FQGNSA. Losses at the gene ends were 5 bases for V and 1 base for J; bases not matched to a gene: 15. CDR3 DNA sequence: TGTGCCAGCAGCCCGAAATTGGGGCCGGACAGGGCGAACACTGAAGCTTTCTTT. It translates to CASSPKLGPDRANTEAFF.

The chain recombines TRBV18 with TRBJ1-4; D gene uncertain. This CDR3 has 14 residues. Trimming stripped 1 base from V and 8 bases from J, with 11 bases between. CDR1 and CDR2 (germline): KGHSH, LQKENI. The CDR3 here is CASSPQWQTEKLFF. The CDR3 region has the DNA TGTGCCAGCTCACCACAGTGGCAGACCGAAAAACTGTTTTTT.

This chain links TRBV6-1 with TRBJ2-5; 9 positions match TRBD1. CDR1 is MNHNS, CDR2 SASEGT, per germline. This CDR3 comprises 14 residues. The J segment lost 5 bases and the V segment lost 7 bases, leaving 8 bases of the junction unmatched. As DNA, the CDR3 is TGTGCCAGCACACGGCACAGGGGGCGGGAGACCCAGTACTTC. It translates to CASTRHRGRETQYF.

V usage is TRBV19 and J usage is TRBJ1-2; no definite D call. V was clipped by 7 bases and J by 5 bases, with 11 bases between them. CDR3 length: 12 residues. Germline CDR1 reads LNHDA; CDR2 reads SQIVND (reference sequence). The CDR3 sequence is CASTNPPYGYTF. For the CDR3, the DNA is TGTGCCAGTACCAATCCGCCGTATGGCTACACCTTC. Variable domain in full (rest from reference TRBV19 and TRBJ1-2): DGGITQSPKYLFRKEGQNVTLSCEQNLNHDAMYWYRQDPGQGLRLIYYSQIVNDFQKGDIAEGYSVSREKKESFPLTVTSAQKNPTAFYLCASTNPPYGYTFGSGTRLTVV.

This clone was observed a single time. The genes are TRBV7-8 and TRBJ1-2; TRBD1 aligns across 7 bases. After removal of 0 bases from V and 4 bases from J, the junction contained 5 bases not matched to a gene. The CDR3 loop spans 15 amino acids. The germline V gene has CDR1 SGHVS and CDR2 FQNEAQ. The CDR3 region is CASSLATQGSYGYTF. The CDR3 bases are TGTGCCAGCAGCTTAGCTACACAGGGGTCCTATGGCTACACCTTC.

This chain uses TRBV10-3 with TRBJ1-2; maybe TRBD1 (5 bases). CDR1 and CDR2 (germline): ENHRY, SYGVKD. The ends were cut back, 0 bases at V and 1 base at J, with 18 bases in the middle. The CDR3 totals 18 residues. The CDR3 sequence: CAISESGGDGKVNYGYTF. DNA for the CDR3: TGTGCCATCAGTGAGTCGGGTGGGGACGGTAAGGTTAACTATGGCTACACCTTC.

The gene calls are TRBV6-1 and TRBJ2-7, with D hard to call. Germline V lookup: CDR1 MNHNS, CDR2 SASEGT. The CDR3 spans 16 residues. V dropped 0 bases and J dropped 3 bases, with 15 bases sitting between them. The CDR3 loop reads CASSEARPRRIYEQYF. The CDR3 DNA follows: TGTGCCAGCAGTGAAGCGCGACCGAGAAGGATCTACGAGCAGTACTTC.

The J gene is TRBJ1-2, the V gene TRBV5-5, with TRBD1 as a possible D gene (6 bases). CDR1 SGHKS and CDR2 YYEKEE come from the germline V gene (reference sequence). Trimming left V 4 bases short and J 8 bases short, with 21 bases between. The CDR3 spans 15 residues. CDR3 nucleotide sequence: TGTGCCAGCAGCAGATACCTACAGGGAGGGGAAGGCTACACCTTC. It specifies CASSRYLQGGEGYTF.